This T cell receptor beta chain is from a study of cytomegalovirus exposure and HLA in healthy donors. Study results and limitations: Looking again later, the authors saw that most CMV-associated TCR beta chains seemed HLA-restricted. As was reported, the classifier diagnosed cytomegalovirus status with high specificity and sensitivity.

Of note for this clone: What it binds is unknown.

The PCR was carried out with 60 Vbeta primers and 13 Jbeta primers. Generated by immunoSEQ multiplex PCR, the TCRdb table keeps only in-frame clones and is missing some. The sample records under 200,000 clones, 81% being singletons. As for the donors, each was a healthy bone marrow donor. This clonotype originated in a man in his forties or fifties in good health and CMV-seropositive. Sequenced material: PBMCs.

DNA for the CDR3: TGTGCCAGCAGTAGAGCGGGAGAAGCCTACGAGCAGTACTTC. This codes for CASSRAGEAYEQYF. The chain has TRBV6-5 and TRBJ2-7, with 8 nucleotides matching TRBD2. J gave up 2 bases and V 5 bases, and 5 bases lay outside the gene matches. This CDR3 comprises 14 residues. Germline V gives CDR1 MNHEY, CDR2 SVGAGI.